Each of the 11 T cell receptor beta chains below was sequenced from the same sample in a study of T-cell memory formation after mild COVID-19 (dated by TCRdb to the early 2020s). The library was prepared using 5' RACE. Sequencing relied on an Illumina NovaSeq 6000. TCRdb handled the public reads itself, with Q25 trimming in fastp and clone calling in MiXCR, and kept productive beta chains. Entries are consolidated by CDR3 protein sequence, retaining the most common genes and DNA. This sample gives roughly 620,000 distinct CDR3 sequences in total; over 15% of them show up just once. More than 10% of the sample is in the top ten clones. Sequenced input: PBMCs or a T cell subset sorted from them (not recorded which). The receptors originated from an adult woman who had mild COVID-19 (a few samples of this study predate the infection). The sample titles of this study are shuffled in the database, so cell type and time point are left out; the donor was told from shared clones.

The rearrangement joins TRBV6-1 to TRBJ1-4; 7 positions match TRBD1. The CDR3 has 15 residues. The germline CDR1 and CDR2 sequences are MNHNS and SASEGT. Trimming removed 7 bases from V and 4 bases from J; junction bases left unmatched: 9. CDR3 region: CASTATGVINEKLFF. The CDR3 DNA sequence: TGTGCCAGCACCGCAACAGGGGTGATTAATGAAAAACTGTTTTTT.

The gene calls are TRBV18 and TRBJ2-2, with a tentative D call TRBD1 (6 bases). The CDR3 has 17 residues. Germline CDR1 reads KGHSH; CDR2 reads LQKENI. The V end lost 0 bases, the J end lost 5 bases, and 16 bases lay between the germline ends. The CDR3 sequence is CASSPPVQGWSTGELFF. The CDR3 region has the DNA TGTGCCAGCTCACCACCGGTACAGGGCTGGAGTACCGGGGAGCTGTTTTTT.

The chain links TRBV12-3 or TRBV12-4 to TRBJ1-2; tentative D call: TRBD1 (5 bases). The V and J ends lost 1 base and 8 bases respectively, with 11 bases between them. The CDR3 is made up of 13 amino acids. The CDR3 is CASSLGQGEGYTF. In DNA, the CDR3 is TGTGCCAGCAGTTTAGGCCAGGGCGAAGGCTACACCTTC.

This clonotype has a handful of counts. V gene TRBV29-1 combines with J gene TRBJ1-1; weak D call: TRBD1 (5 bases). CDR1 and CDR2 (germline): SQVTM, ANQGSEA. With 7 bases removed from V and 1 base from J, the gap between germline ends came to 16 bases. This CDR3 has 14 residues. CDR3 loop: CSATGGVWNTEAFF. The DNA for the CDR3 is TGCAGCGCCACCGGGGGAGTGTGGAACACTGAAGCTTTCTTT.

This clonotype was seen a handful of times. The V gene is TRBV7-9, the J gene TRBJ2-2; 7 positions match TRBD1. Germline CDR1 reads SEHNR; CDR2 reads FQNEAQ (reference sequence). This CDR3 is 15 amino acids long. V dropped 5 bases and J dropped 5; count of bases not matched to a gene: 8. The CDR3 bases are TGTGCCAGCAGCAGGGGGCCGGGTTGGACCGGGGAGCTGTTTTTT. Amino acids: CASSRGPGWTGELFF.

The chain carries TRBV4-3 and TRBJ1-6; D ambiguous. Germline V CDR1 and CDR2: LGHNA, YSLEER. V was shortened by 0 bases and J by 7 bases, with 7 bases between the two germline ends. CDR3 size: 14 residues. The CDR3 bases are TGCGCCAGCAGCCAAGATGCGGGGAATTCACCCCTCCACTTT. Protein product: CASSQDAGNSPLHF.

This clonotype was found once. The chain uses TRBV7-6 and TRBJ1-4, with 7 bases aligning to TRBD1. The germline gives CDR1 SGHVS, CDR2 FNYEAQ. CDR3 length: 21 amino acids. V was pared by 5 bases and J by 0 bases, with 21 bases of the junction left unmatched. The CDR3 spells CASSLPIPRTGKGATNEKLFF. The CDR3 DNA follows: TGTGCCAGCAGCCTACCAATACCCCGGACAGGAAAGGGAGCAACTAATGAAAAACTGTTTTTT.

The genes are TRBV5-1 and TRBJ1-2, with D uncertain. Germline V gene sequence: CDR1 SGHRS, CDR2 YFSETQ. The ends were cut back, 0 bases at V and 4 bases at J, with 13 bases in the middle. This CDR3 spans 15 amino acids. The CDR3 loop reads CASSLDGRKGYGYTF. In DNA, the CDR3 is TGCGCCAGCAGCTTGGATGGGAGGAAGGGCTATGGCTACACCTTC.

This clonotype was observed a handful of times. The CDR3 coding sequence is TGTGCCAGCAGGTCCTACAGCAATCAGCCCCAGCATTTT. This codes for CASRSYSNQPQHF. The chain recombines TRBV2 with TRBJ1-5, with D hard to call. The CDR3 totals 13 residues. V was pared by 6 bases and J by 1 base, with 7 bases between. Germline CDR1 is SNHLY and CDR2 is FYNNEI.

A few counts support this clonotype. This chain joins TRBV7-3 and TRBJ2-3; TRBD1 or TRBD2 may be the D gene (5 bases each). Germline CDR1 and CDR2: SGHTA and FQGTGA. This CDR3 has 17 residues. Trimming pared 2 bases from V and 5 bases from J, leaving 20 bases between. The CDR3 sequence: CASSLSGTTWALDTQYF. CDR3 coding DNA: TGTGCCAGCAGCTTATCTGGGACCACCTGGGCCTTAGATACGCAGTATTTT. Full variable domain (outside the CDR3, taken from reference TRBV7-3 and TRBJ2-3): GAGVSQTPSNKVTEKGKYVELRCDPISGHTALYWYRQSLGQGPEFLIYFQGTGAADDSGLPNDRFFAVRPEGSVSTLKIQRTERGDSAVYLCASSLSGTTWALDTQYFGPGTRLTVL.

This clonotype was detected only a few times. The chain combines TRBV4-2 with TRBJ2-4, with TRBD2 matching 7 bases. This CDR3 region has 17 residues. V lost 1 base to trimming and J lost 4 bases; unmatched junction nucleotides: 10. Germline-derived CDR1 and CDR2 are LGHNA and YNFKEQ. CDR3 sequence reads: CASSQAERDYSKNIQYF. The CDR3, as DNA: TGTGCCAGCAGCCAAGCCGAAAGGGACTACTCGAAAAACATTCAGTACTTC.